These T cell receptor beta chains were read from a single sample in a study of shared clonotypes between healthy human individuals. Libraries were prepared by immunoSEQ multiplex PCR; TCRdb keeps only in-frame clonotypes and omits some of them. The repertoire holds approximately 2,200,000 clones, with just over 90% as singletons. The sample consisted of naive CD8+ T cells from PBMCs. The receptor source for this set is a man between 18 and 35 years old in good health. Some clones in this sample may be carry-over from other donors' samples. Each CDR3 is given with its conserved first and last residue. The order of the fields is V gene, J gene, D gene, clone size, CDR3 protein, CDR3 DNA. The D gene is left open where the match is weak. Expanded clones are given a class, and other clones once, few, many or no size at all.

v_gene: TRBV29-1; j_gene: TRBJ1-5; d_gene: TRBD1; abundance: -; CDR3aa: CSVRDRGVNQPQHF; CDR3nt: TGCAGCGTCCGGGACAGGGGGGTCAATCAGCCCCAGCATTTT
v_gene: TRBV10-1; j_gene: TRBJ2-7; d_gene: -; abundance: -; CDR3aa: CASSSGGAYEQYF; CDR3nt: TGCGCCAGCTCTTCGGGTGGGGCCTACGAGCAGTACTTC
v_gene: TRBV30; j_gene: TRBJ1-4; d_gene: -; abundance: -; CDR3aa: CAWNAGPNEKLFF; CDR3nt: TGTGCCTGGAATGCAGGGCCAAATGAAAAACTGTTTTTT
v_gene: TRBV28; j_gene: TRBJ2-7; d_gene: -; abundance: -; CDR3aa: CASSPPVQFEDEQYF; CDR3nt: TGTGCCAGCAGCCCGCCGGTCCAATTTGAGGACGAGCAGTACTTC
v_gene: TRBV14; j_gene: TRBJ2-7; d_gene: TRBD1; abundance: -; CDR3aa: CASSGRTGSYEQYF; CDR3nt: TGTGCCAGCAGCGGTCGGACAGGATCCTACGAGCAGTACTTC
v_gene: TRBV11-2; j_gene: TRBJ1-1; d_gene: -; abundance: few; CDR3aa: CASSLAGWNTEAFF; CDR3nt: TGTGCCAGCAGCTTAGCGGGTTGGAACACTGAAGCTTTCTTT
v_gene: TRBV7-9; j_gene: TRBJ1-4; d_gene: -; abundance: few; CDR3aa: CASSPPPGANEKLFF; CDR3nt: TGTGCCAGCAGCCCTCCGCCGGGGGCAAACGAAAAACTGTTTTTT
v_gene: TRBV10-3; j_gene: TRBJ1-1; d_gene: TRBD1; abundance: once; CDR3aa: CAISEPGGDEAFF; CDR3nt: TGTGCCATCAGTGAGCCAGGGGGTGATGAAGCTTTCTTT
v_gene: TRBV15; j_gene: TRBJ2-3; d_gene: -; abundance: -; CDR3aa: CATSRVGLRRDTQYF; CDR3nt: TGTGCCACCAGCAGAGTAGGACTGAGACGAGATACGCAGTATTTT
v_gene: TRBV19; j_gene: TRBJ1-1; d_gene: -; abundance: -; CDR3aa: CASVGSTILNTEAFF; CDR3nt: TGTGCCAGTGTGGGGTCCACAATCTTGAACACTGAAGCTTTCTTT
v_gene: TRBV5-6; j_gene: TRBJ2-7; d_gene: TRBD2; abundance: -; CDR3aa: CASSFSSGRFYEQYF; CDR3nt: TGTGCCAGCAGCTTCTCTAGCGGGAGATTCTACGAGCAGTACTTC
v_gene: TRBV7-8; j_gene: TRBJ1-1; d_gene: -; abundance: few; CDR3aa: CASSPRTANTEAFF; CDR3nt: TGTGCCAGCAGCCCCCGGACAGCGAACACTGAAGCTTTCTTT
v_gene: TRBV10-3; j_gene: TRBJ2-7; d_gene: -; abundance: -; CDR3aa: CAISDSGTAYEQYF; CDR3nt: TGTGCCATCAGTGACTCGGGGACTGCCTACGAGCAGTACTTC
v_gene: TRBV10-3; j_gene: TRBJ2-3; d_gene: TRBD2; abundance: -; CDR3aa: CAISVREGKDTQYF; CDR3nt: TGTGCCATCAGTGTCCGGGAGGGTAAGGATACGCAGTATTTT
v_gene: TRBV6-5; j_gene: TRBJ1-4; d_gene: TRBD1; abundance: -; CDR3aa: CASSYSGTGRNEKLFF; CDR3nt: TGTGCCAGCAGTTACTCTGGGACAGGGCGGAATGAAAAACTGTTTTTT
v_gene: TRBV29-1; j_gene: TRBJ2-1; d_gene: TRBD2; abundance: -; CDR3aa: CSVDLEASGINEQFF; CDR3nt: TGCAGCGTTGATTTGGAAGCTAGCGGGATTAATGAGCAGTTCTTC
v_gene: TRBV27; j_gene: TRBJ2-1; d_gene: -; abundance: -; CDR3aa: CASSLLPESSYNEQFF; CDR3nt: TGTGCCAGCAGTTTACTTCCCGAAAGCTCCTACAATGAGCAGTTCTTC
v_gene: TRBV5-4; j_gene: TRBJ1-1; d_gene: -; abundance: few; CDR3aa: CASGVPEAFF; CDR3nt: TGTGCCAGCGGTGTACCTGAAGCTTTCTTT
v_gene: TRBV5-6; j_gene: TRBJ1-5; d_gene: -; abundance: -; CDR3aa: CASSLGRRQPQHF; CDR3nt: TGTGCCAGCAGCTTGGGGCGACGGCAGCCCCAGCATTTT
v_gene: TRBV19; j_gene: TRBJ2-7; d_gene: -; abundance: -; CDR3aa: CATPWWGEDYEQYF; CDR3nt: TGTGCCACTCCGTGGTGGGGGGAGGACTACGAGCAGTACTTC
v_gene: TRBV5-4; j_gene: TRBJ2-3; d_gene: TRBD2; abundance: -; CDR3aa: CASSSGGESTDTQYF; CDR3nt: TGTGCCAGCAGCTCTGGGGGGGAAAGCACAGATACGCAGTATTTT
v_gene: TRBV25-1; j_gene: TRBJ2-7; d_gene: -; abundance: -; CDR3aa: CASQEGLEQYF; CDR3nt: TGTGCCAGCCAAGAGGGGCTCGAGCAGTACTTC
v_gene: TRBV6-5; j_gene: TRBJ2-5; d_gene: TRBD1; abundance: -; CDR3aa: CASSGLDRVAETQYF; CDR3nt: TGTGCCAGCAGTGGCCTGGACAGGGTAGCGGAGACCCAGTACTTC
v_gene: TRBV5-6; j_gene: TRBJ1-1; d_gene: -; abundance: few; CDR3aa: CASSPTEATEAFF; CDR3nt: TGTGCCAGCAGCCCGACAGAGGCCACTGAAGCTTTCTTT
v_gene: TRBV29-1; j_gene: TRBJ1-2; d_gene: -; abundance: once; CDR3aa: CSVERGKGLDYGYTF; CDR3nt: TGCAGCGTTGAAAGAGGGAAGGGGCTGGACTATGGCTACACCTTC
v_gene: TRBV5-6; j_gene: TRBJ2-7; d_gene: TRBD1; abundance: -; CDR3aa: CASSGDRGYEQYF; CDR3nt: TGTGCCAGCAGCGGGGACAGGGGGTACGAGCAGTACTTC
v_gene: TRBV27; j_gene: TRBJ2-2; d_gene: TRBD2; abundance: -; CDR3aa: CASSLSRLAGGPRELFF; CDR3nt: TGTGCCAGCAGTTTATCCCGACTAGCGGGAGGGCCTAGGGAGCTGTTTTTT
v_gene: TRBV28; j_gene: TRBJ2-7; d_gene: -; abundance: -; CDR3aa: CASSLGVEQYF; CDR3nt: TGTGCCAGCAGTTTAGGGGTGGAGCAGTACTTC
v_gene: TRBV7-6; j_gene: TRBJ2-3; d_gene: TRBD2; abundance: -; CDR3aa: CASSLILADTDTQYF; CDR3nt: TGTGCCAGCAGCTTAATACTAGCGGACACAGATACGCAGTATTTT
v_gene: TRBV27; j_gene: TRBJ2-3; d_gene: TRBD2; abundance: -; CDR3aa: CASSVLKEGGPDTQYF; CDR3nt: TGTGCCAGCAGCGTCCTGAAGGAGGGAGGGCCAGATACGCAGTATTTT
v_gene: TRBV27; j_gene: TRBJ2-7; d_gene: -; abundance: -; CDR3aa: CASSLGRTRYEQYF; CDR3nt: TGTGCCAGCAGTTTGGGGCGGACCCGATACGAGCAGTACTTC
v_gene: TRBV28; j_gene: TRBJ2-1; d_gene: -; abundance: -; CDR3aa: CASSFLSREVHNEQFF; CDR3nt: TGTGCCAGCAGTTTTCTCTCGAGGGAGGTCCACAATGAGCAGTTCTTC
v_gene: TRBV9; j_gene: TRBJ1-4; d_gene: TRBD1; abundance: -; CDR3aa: CASSPPGQSYEKLFF; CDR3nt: TGTGCCAGCAGCCCACCGGGACAGAGCTATGAAAAACTGTTTTTT
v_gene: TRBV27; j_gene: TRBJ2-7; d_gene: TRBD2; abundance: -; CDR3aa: CASSLSLGGEEQYF; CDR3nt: TGTGCCAGCAGTCTCTCGTTGGGGGGGGAGGAGCAGTACTTC
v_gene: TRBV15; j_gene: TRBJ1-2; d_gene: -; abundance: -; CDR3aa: CATSSADDEGDGYTF; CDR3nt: TGTGCCACCAGCAGTGCTGATGACGAGGGGGATGGCTACACCTTC
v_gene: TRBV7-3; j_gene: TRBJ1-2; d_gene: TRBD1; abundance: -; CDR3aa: CASSLGPPGQGYGYTF; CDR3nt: TGTGCCAGCAGCTTAGGCCCCCCGGGACAGGGATATGGCTACACCTTC
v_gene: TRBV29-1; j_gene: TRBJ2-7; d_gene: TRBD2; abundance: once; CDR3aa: CSVEVAGVFYEQYF; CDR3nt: TGCAGCGTTGAGGTCGCGGGAGTTTTCTACGAGCAGTACTTC
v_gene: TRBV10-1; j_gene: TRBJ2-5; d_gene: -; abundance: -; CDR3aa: CASSEKGGGETQYF; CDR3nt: TGCGCCAGCAGTGAGAAGGGAGGTGGAGAGACCCAGTACTTC
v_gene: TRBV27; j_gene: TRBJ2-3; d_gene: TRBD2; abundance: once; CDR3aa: CASSLSGLAGDLHTQYF; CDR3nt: TGTGCCAGCAGTTTATCGGGCCTAGCGGGAGATCTACATACGCAGTATTTT
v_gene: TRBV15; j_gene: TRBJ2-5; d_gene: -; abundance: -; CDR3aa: CATSRTGGRRQETQYF; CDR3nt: TGTGCCACCAGCAGAACTGGAGGCAGGCGCCAAGAGACCCAGTACTTC
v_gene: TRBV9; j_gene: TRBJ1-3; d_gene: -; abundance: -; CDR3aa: CASSVEGSSGNTIYF; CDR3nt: TGTGCCAGCAGCGTAGAGGGGAGCTCTGGAAACACCATATATTTT
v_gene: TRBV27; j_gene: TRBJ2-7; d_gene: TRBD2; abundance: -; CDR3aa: CASSSWTSGATYEQYF; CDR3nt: TGTGCCAGCAGTTCCTGGACTAGCGGGGCAACCTACGAGCAGTACTTC
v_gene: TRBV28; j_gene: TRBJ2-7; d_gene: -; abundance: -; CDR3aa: CASSPDSYEQYF; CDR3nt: TGTGCCAGCAGTCCGGACAGCTACGAGCAGTACTTC
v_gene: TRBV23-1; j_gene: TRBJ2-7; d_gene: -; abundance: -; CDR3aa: CASSHELWNEQYF; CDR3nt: TGCGCCAGCAGTCATGAGTTGTGGAACGAGCAGTACTTC
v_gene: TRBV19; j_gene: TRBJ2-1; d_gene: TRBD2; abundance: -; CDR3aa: CASSIAGGSYNEQFF; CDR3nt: TGTGCCAGTAGTATAGCGGGGGGCTCCTACAATGAGCAGTTCTTC
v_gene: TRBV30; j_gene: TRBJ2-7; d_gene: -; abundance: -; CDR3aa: CAWSGPLDREQYF; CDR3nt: TGTGCCTGGAGTGGGCCACTTGATCGAGAGCAGTACTTC
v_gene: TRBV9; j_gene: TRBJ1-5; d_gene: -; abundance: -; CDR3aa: CASGGDSNQPQHF; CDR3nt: TGTGCCAGCGGCGGAGATAGCAATCAGCCCCAGCATTTT
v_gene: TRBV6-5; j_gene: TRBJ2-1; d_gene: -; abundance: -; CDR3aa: CASSPGDGNEQFF; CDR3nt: TGTGCCAGCTCCCCGGGAGATGGTAATGAGCAGTTCTTC
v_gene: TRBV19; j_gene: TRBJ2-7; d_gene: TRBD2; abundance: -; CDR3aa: CASSTLAGRRYEQYF; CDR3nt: TGTGCCAGTAGTACATTAGCGGGGCGGAGATACGAGCAGTACTTC
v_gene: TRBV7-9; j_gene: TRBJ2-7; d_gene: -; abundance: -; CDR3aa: CASSQLQAQGISYEQYF; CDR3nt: TGTGCCAGCAGTCAACTTCAAGCCCAGGGGATCTCCTACGAGCAGTACTTC
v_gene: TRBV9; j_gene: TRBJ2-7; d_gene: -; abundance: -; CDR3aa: CASSDPLTYEQYF; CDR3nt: TGTGCCAGCAGCGACCCGTTGACGTACGAGCAGTACTTC
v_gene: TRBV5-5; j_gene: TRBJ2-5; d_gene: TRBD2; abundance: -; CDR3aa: CASSPLRTGTSGLETQYF; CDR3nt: TGTGCCAGCAGCCCCTTGAGAACCGGGACTAGCGGGCTGGAGACCCAGTACTTC
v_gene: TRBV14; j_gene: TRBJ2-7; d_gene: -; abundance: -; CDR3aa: CASRWQGTYEQYF; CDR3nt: TGTGCCAGCAGGTGGCAGGGGACCTACGAGCAGTACTTC
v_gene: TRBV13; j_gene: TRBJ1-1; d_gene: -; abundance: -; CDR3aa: CASSLWAREVDTEAFF; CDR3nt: TGTGCCAGCAGCTTATGGGCCAGGGAGGTTGACACTGAAGCTTTCTTT
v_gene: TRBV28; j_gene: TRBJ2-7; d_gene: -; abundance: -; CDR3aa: CASSLDPAYEQYF; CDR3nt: TGTGCCAGCAGTTTAGATCCGGCCTACGAGCAGTACTTC